This T cell receptor beta chain was documented in a study of shared clonotypes between healthy human individuals. On this clone: What it binds is unknown.

V trimming: 3 bases; J trimming: 2 bases; junction bases outside the gene matches: 11. CDR3 length: 16 residues. The V gene's germline CDR1 is GTSNPN and CDR2 SVGIG (reference sequence). Clones were sequenced by immunoSEQ multiplex PCR, and TCRdb holds only the in-frame ones, with some missing. Of millions of clones in the sample, roughly 94% were seen once. Points from the study as a whole: The represented genetic and exposure-history diversity was limited by the small number of donors. Naive subsets typically showed greater estimated richness than memory subsets. Collection of samples was limited to blood; tissue repertoires likely differ. Shared clonotypes: roughly 4.5% naive CD4, approximately 3.4% naive CD8, roughly 2.2% memory CD4, approximately 0.41% memory CD8.

The source is a man aged 18 to 29 in good health. Material for sequencing was naive CD4+ T cells sorted from blood. Sample subset: CD45RA+ positively selected. This sequence joins TRBV30 and TRBJ2-3; 7 nucleotides line up with TRBD1. The CDR3 coding sequence is TGTGCCTGGAGACCCTCGACAGGGTTTCCCACAGATACGCAGTATTTT. It encodes CAWRPSTGFPTDTQYF.